This T cell receptor beta chain was documented in a study of cytomegalovirus exposure and HLA in healthy donors. In the case of this clone: Its antigen is unidentified.

Overall study results and limits: Prior analysis indicated that the majority of TCR beta V segments exhibited productivity approximately 90% or approximately 30% of the time. Highly shared variants forming one cluster were likely a sequencing artifact.

The PCR had 60 Vbeta and 13 Jbeta primers. TCRdb's copy holds only in-frame clones and misses some; the assay was immunoSEQ multiplex PCR. The repertoire has roughly 220,000 clones, 82% of them found once; the top ten carry roughly 2.5%. The receptor was derived from a woman between 35 and 50 years old in good health and CMV-seronegative. The sequencing sample was made of PBMCs.

The CDR3 here is CASSFPPGTDDTDTQYF. CDR3 nucleotides: TGTGCCAGCAGTTTCCCCCCCGGGACAGACGATACAGATACGCAGTATTTT. The chain uses TRBV28 and TRBJ2-3, with 7 bases lining up with TRBD1. CDR1 is MDHEN and CDR2 is SYDVKM in the germline V gene. The V segment lost 3 bases and the J segment 3 bases; nucleotides outside the gene matches: 12. The CDR3 has 17 residues.